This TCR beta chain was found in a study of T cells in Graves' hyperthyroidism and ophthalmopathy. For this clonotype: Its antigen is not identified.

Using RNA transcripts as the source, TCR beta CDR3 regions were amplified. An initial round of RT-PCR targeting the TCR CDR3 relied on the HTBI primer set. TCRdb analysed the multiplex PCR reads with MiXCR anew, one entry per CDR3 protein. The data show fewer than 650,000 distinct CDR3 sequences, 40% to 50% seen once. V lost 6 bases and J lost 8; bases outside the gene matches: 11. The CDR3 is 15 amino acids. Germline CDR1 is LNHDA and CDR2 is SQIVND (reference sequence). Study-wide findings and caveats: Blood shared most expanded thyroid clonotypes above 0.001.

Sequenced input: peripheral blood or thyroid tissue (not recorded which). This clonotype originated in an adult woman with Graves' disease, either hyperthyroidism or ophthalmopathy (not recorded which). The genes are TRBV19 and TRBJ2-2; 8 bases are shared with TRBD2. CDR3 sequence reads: CASSPGLETPGELFF. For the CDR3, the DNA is TGTGCCAGTAGCCCGGGACTAGAGACTCCAGGGGAGCTGTTTTTT.